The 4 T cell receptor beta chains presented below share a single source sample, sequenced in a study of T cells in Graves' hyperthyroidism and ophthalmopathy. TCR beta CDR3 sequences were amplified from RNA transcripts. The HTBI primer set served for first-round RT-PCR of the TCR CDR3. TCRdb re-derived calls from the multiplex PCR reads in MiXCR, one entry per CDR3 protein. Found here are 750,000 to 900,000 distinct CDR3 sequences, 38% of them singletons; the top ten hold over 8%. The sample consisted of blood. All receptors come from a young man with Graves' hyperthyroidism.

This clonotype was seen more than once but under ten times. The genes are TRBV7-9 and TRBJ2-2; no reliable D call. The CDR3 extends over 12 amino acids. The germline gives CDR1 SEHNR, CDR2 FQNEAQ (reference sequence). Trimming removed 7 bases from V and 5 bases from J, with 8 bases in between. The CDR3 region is CASNRVTGELFF. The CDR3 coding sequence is TGTGCCAGCAATCGGGTTACCGGGGAGCTGTTTTTT. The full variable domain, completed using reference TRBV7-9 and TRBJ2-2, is DTGVSQNPRHKITKRGQNVTFRCDPISEHNRLYWYRQTLGQGPEFLTYFQNEAQLEKSRLLSDRFSAERPKGSFSTLEIQRTEQGDSAMYLCASNRVTGELFFGEGSRLTVL.

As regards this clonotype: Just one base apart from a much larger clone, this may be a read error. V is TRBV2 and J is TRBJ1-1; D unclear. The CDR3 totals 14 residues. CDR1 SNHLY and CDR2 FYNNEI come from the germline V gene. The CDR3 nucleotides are TGTGCCGGCAGTGAACATATGTTGAACACTGAAGCTTTCTTT. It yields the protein CAGSEHMLNTEAFF.

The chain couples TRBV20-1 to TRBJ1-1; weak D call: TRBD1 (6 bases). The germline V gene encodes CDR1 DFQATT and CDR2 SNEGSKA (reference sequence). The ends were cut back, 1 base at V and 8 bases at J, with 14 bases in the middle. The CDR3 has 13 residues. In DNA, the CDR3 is TGCAGTGCTAGAGGTCTGACAGGACCCGAAGCTTTCTTT. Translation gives CSARGLTGPEAFF.

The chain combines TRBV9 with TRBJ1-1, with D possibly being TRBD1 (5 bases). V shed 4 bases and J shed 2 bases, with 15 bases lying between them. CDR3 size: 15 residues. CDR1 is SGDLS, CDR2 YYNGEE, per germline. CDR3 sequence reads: CASSPLYGGNTEAFF. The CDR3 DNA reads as TGTGCCAGCAGCCCCCTGTACGGGGGTAACACTGAAGCTTTCTTT.